The rows below give T cell receptor beta chains drawn from one sample of a study of cytomegalovirus exposure and HLA in healthy donors. The table came from immunoSEQ multiplex PCR; TCRdb's copy has only in-frame clones and leaves some out. The data contain 150,000 or so clones, about 88% of them singletons. Source material: PBMCs. These receptors were taken from a woman aged 18 to 35 in good health and CMV-seronegative. CDR3s include the opening cysteine and the closing phenylalanine or tryptophan. D genes are given only for firm matches. Size is omitted from some rows. Given values are once, few, many or a class for expanded clones.

size: NA; D: NA; V: TRBV6-1; J: TRBJ1-2; CDR3: CAIGREIGYGYTF; DNA: TGTGCCATCGGGCGGGAGATTGGCTATGGCTACACCTTC
size: NA; D: TRBD1; V: TRBV28; J: TRBJ1-2; CDR3: CASSPTGQVYGYTF; DNA: TGTGCCAGCAGTCCGACGGGACAGGTCTATGGCTACACCTTC
size: NA; D: NA; V: TRBV27; J: TRBJ2-7; CDR3: CASSLSASYEQYF; DNA: TGTGCCAGCAGTTTATCGGCCAGCTACGAGCAGTACTTC
size: NA; D: NA; V: TRBV28; J: TRBJ2-7; CDR3: CASSLRVEQYF; DNA: TGTGCCAGCAGTTTGAGGGTTGAACAGTACTTC
size: NA; D: TRBD1; V: TRBV4-2; J: TRBJ2-7; CDR3: CASSQDFEGATYEQYF; DNA: TGTGCCAGCAGCCAAGATTTTGAGGGGGCGACCTACGAGCAGTACTTC
size: NA; D: NA; V: TRBV10-3; J: TRBJ2-3; CDR3: CAISERERWDTQYF; DNA: TGTGCCATCAGTGAGCGGGAGAGATGGGATACGCAGTATTTT
size: once; D: TRBD1; V: TRBV5-4; J: TRBJ2-5; CDR3: CASSLPRGTGRQETQYF; DNA: TGTGCCAGCAGCTTACCCCGGGGGACAGGGCGACAAGAGACCCAGTACTTC
size: NA; D: NA; V: TRBV4-1; J: TRBJ2-7; CDR3: CASSQGRRGGLGNEQYF; DNA: TGCGCCAGCAGCCAGGGCCGGAGGGGGGGTCTGGGAAACGAGCAGTACTTC
size: NA; D: NA; V: TRBV6-5; J: TRBJ1-3; CDR3: CASSYSNTIYF; DNA: TGTGCCAGCAGTTATAGTAACACCATATATTTT
size: NA; D: NA; V: TRBV7-9; J: TRBJ2-7; CDR3: CASSPDRTLNPSSYEQYF; DNA: TGTGCCAGCAGCCCGGACAGAACCCTAAACCCTAGCTCCTACGAGCAGTACTTC
size: NA; D: TRBD1; V: TRBV10-3; J: TRBJ1-2; CDR3: CAISPGQGLFGYGYTF; DNA: TGTGCCATCAGCCCGGGACAGGGTTTATTCGGCTATGGCTACACCTTC
size: NA; D: TRBD1; V: TRBV7-9; J: TRBJ1-6; CDR3: CASSWDRGQSPLHF; DNA: TGTGCCAGCAGCTGGGACAGGGGGCAATCACCCCTCCACTTT
size: NA; D: NA; V: TRBV25-1; J: TRBJ2-5; CDR3: CASSEYKETQYF; DNA: TGTGCCAGCAGTGAATATAAAGAGACCCAGTACTTC
size: once; D: TRBD2; V: TRBV7-9; J: TRBJ2-5; CDR3: CASSPPRRLAGQETQYF; DNA: TGTGCCAGCAGCCCCCCTAGGAGACTAGCGGGGCAAGAGACCCAGTACTTC
size: NA; D: NA; V: TRBV5-1; J: TRBJ2-5; CDR3: CASSLGPSQETQYF; DNA: TGCGCCAGCAGCTTGGGTCCGAGTCAAGAGACCCAGTACTTC
size: NA; D: TRBD2; V: TRBV30; J: TRBJ2-3; CDR3: CAWSVGGRGADTQYF; DNA: TGTGCCTGGAGTGTAGGCGGGAGAGGGGCAGATACGCAGTATTTT
size: NA; D: NA; V: TRBV18; J: TRBJ2-7; CDR3: CASSLNQGLYEQYF; DNA: TGTGCCAGCTCACTAAACCAGGGGCTCTACGAGCAGTACTTC
size: NA; D: NA; V: TRBV5-1; J: TRBJ1-4; CDR3: CASSLTVWGRNEKLFF; DNA: TGCGCCAGCAGCTTGACCGTTTGGGGGCGTAATGAAAAACTGTTTTTT
size: NA; D: NA; V: TRBV27; J: TRBJ1-5; CDR3: CASSPPRTYRIANQPQHF; DNA: TGTGCCAGCAGTCCGCCAAGGACATATAGGATAGCAAATCAGCCCCAGCATTTT
size: NA; D: NA; V: TRBV5-6; J: TRBJ2-7; CDR3: CASSPLREFSYEQYF; DNA: TGTGCCAGCAGCCCTTTGCGGGAATTCTCCTACGAGCAGTACTTC
size: NA; D: NA; V: TRBV19; J: TRBJ2-2; CDR3: CASSSRGYAGELFF; DNA: TGTGCCAGTAGTTCAAGGGGATACGCCGGGGAGCTGTTTTTT
size: NA; D: NA; V: TRBV28; J: TRBJ2-7; CDR3: CASSLPGEIYEQYF; DNA: TGTGCCAGCAGTTTACCAGGGGAAATCTACGAGCAGTACTTC
size: NA; D: NA; V: TRBV6-1; J: TRBJ1-4; CDR3: CASSEFLDGGGEKLFF; DNA: TGTGCCAGCAGTGAGTTTTTGGACGGGGGAGGCGAAAAACTGTTTTTT